This T cell receptor (beta chain) was captured in a study of cytomegalovirus exposure and HLA in healthy donors. Notes on the study in general: Associated with HLA alleles at 0.05 false discovery rate in a later analysis were over 15,000 TCR beta sequences. High specificity and sensitivity for cytomegalovirus status were reported for the classifier. The majority of CMV-associated TCR beta chains were reported as apparently HLA-restricted in a later analysis.

In regard to this clone: Its antigen is undetermined.

The CDR3 extends over 14 amino acids. V shed 3 bases and J shed 6 bases, with 15 bases lying between them. Germline CDR1 reads SGHTA; CDR2 reads FQGNSA. Among the donors, all were healthy bone marrow donors. The PCR was carried out with 60 Vbeta primers and 13 Jbeta primers. Here immunoSEQ multiplex PCR was the method, and the copy in TCRdb shows in-frame clones only, minus some. This sample yields around 38,000 clones, of which approximately 71% are seen a single time; around 20% belongs to the top ten. The sample was PBMCs. The chain combines TRBV7-2 with TRBJ2-7, with a tentative D call TRBD1 (6 bases). The TCR sequence derives from a man in his fifties in good health and CMV-seropositive. CDR3 sequence: CASSFADSGVEQYF. In nucleotides, the CDR3 is TGTGCCAGCAGCTTCGCGGACAGTGGGGTCGAGCAGTACTTC.